What follows is one TCR beta chain and its context. The method was immunoSEQ multiplex PCR; TCRdb's version includes in-frame clones alone and lacks a portion of them. This sample has about 80,000 clones, with about 82% found just once. The data are from a study of T cell clones after liver transplantation. The clonotype was recovered from a human patient who received a liver transplant. Some T cells could come from the graft donor. The sequencing here drew on CD4+ T cells from blood, taken 46 months after liver transplant.

The CDR3 nucleotides are TGTGCCAGCAGCTCCTATAGCAATCAGCCCCAGCATTTT. Translating gives CASSSYSNQPQHF. The chain carries TRBV5-5 and TRBJ1-5; D unclear. This CDR3 spans 13 amino acids. V lost 3 bases to trimming and J lost 0 bases, with 4 bases between them. Per the germline V gene, CDR1 is SGHKS and CDR2 is YYEKEE (reference sequence).